The 2 T cell receptor beta chains below come from one sample, sequenced in a study of control samples from healthy donors and cancer patients. Repertoires were generated with immunoSEQ multiplex PCR, while TCRdb's copy carries only in-frame clones and drops some. The sample holds more than 95,000 clones, more than 75% seen once. Sequences were obtained from blood. These receptor sequences come from a woman in her seventies in good health.

The genes are TRBV7-3 and TRBJ2-7; no reliable D call. The V end was cut by 4 bases, the J end by 0 bases, with 10 bases between. This CDR3 is 14 amino acids long. Per germline, CDR1 SGHTA and CDR2 FQGTGA. The CDR3 nucleotides read TGTGCCAGCAGCTACTCGACGGACTCCTACGAGCAGTACTTC. This encodes CASSYSTDSYEQYF.

The V gene is TRBV24-1, the J gene TRBJ2-3; D uncertain. The V gene lost 6 bases and the J gene lost 1 base, with 4 bases spanning the gap. The length of the CDR3 is 12 residues. Per the germline V gene, CDR1 is KGHDR and CDR2 is SFDVKD. CDR3: CATSLGTDTQYF. The CDR3 bases are TGTGCCACCAGTTTGGGCACAGATACGCAGTATTTT.